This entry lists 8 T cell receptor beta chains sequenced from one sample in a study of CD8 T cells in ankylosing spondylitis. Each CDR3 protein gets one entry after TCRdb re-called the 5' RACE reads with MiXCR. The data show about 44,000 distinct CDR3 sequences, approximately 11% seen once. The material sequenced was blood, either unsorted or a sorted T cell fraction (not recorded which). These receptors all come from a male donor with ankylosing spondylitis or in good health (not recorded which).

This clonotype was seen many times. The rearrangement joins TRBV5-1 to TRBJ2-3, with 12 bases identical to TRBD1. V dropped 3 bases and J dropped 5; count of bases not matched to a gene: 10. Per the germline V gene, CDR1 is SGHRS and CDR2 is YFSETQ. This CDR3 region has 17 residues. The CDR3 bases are TGCGCCAGCAGCTCACCCCCCGGGACAGGGGGCGAAGATACGCAGTATTTT. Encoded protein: CASSSPPGTGGEDTQYF.

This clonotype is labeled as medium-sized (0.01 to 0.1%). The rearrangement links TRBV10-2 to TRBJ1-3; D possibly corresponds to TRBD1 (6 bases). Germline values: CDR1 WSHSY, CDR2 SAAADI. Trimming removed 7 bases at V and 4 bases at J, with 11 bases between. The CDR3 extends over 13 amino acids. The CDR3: CASTGVGGNTIYF. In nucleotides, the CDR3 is TGCGCCAGCACAGGGGTAGGAGGAAACACCATATATTTT.

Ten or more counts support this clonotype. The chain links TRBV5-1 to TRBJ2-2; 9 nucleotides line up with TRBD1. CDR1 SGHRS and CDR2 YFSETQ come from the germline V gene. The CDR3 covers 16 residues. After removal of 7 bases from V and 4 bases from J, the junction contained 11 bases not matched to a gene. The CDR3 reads CASFFGGTGITGELFF. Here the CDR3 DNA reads TGCGCCAGCTTCTTTGGGGGGACAGGGATCACCGGGGAGCTGTTTTTT.

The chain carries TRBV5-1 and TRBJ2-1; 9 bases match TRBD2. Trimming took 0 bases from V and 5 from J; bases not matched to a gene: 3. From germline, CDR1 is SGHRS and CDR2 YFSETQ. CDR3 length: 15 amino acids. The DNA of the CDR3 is TGCGCCAGCAGCTTGGGAGCGGGGGGACACAATGAGCAGTTCTTC. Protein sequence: CASSLGAGGHNEQFF.

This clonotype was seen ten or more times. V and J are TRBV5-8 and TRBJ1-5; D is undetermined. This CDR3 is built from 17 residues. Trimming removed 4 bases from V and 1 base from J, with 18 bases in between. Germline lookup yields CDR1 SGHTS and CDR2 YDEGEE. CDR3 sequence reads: CASSPGLNRPSNQPQHF. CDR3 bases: TGTGCCAGCAGCCCTGGACTGAACCGACCAAGCAATCAGCCCCAGCATTTT.

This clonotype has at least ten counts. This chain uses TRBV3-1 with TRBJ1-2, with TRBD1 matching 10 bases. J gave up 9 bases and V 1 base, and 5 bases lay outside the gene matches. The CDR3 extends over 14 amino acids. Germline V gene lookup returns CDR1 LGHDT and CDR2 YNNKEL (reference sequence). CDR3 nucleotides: TGTGCCAGCAGCCAAGTATCGGGACAGGGGAGCTACACCTTC. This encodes CASSQVSGQGSYTF.

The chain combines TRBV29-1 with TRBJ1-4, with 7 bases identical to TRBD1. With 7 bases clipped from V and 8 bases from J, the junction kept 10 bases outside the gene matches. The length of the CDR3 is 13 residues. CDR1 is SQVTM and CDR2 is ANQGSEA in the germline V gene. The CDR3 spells CSGVTGLEEKLFF. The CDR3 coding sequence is TGCAGCGGGGTGACAGGGCTTGAAGAAAAACTGTTTTTT.

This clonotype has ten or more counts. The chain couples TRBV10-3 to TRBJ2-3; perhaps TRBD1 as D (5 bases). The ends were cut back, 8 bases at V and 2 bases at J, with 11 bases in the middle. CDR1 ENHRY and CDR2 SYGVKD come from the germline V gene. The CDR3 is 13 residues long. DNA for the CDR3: TGTGCCATCGGGGCTAGGCCCACAGATACGCAGTATTTT. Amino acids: CAIGARPTDTQYF.